What follows are 19 T cell receptor beta chains derived from one specimen sequenced in a study of blood T cells in healthy people across ages. Together with a sample-barcoded 5' primer, a J-beta primer mix was included in a second PCR lasting about 6 to 11 cycles. TCRdb re-analysed the 5' RACE reads in MiXCR, keeping a single row per CDR3 protein. The sample has 920,000 or so distinct CDR3 sequences, 45% seen once. Sequencing was carried out using blood. The receptors were sampled from a woman aged 60-75 years in good health.

This clonotype has a handful of counts. This CDR3 is CASSTWDRPGEQYF. The CDR3 DNA is TGCGCCAGCAGCACTTGGGACAGGCCAGGGGAGCAGTACTTC. The J gene is TRBJ2-5, the V gene TRBV5-1, with TRBD1 matching over 8 bases. The V gene's germline CDR1 is SGHRS and CDR2 YFSETQ. This CDR3 is 14 amino acids long. V lost 4 bases, J lost 11 bases, and 13 bases stayed unmatched.

The chain employs TRBV18 and TRBJ2-6, with 7 bases matching TRBD1. CDR1 KGHSH and CDR2 LQKENI come from the germline V gene. V shed 5 bases and J 4 bases; nucleotides not matched to a gene: 14. CDR3 length: 18 residues. The CDR3: CASSMRPQGTQGANVLTF. In DNA form, the CDR3 reads TGTGCCAGCTCAATGAGGCCACAGGGGACCCAAGGGGCCAACGTCCTGACTTTC.

This chain links TRBV10-3 with TRBJ2-2; 8 positions agree with TRBD1. Trimming at V came to 0 bases and at J to 5 bases, leaving 2 bases not matched to a gene. Per germline, CDR1 ENHRY and CDR2 SYGVKD. The CDR3 is made up of 15 amino acids. CDR3 sequence reads: CAISESRTGTGELFF. The CDR3 coding sequence is TGTGCCATCAGTGAGTCCCGGACAGGGACCGGGGAGCTGTTTTTT.

J is TRBJ2-7 and V is TRBV18; 11 bases are a match to TRBD1. Germline V gene lookup returns CDR1 KGHSH and CDR2 LQKENI. There are 15 residues in the CDR3. V was pared by 6 bases and J by 2 bases, with 6 bases of the junction left unmatched. The CDR3 region has the DNA TGTGCCAGCTCCCCTCCGGGACAGGGGGCCTACGAGCAGTACTTC. Its translation: CASSPPGQGAYEQYF.

The chain joins TRBV4-2 to TRBJ2-1; D unresolved. Germline lookup yields CDR1 LGHNA and CDR2 YNFKEQ. This CDR3 has 16 amino acids. Trimming took off 0 bases at V and 4 bases at J, with 13 bases between the two ends. The CDR3 region is CASSQEQPWAYNEQFF. In nucleotides, the CDR3 is TGTGCCAGCAGCCAAGAGCAGCCCTGGGCATACAATGAGCAGTTCTTC.

The rearrangement uses TRBV9 and TRBJ1-2; 7 bases fit TRBD1. The junction had 12 bases not matched to a gene; V was cut back by 2 bases and J by 8 bases. The CDR3 consists of 15 residues. Germline V CDR1 and CDR2: SGDLS, YYNGEE. For the CDR3, the DNA is TGTGCCAGCAGCGTCAGTTCGACAGGGCCCCGGGGCTACACCTTC. Translated: CASSVSSTGPRGYTF.

This chain connects TRBV29-1 to TRBJ2-4, with a weak D call TRBD2 (6 bases). Per the germline V gene, CDR1 is SQVTM and CDR2 is ANQGSEA. Trimming cost V 2 bases and J 1 base, with 9 bases left between them. The CDR3 is 14 amino acids. This CDR3 is CSVERGTAKNIQYF. In DNA form, the CDR3 reads TGCAGCGTTGAACGGGGGACTGCCAAAAACATTCAGTACTTC.

This chain uses TRBV12-3 or TRBV12-4 with TRBJ1-2, with TRBD1 identical over 7 bases. V shed 5 bases and J 8 bases; nucleotides not matched to a gene: 8. CDR3 length equals 13 residues. CDR3 bases: TGTGCCAGCAGTACTAGGACAGGCGCAGGCTACACCTTC. This translates into CASSTRTGAGYTF.

The rearrangement links TRBV25-1 to TRBJ2-7; no clear D gene. Germline assignment: CDR1 MGHDK and CDR2 SYGVNS. The CDR3 is 11 amino acids. V lost 4 bases, J lost 6 bases, and 7 bases lay in between. CDR3 sequence: CASSGGVEQYF. The DNA for the CDR3 is TGTGCCAGCAGTGGGGGTGTCGAGCAGTACTTC.

The chain links TRBV3-1 to TRBJ2-1; D unresolved. The CDR3 has 11 amino acids. V lost 4 bases and J lost 10, with 8 bases in between. Germline CDR1 reads LGHDT; CDR2 reads YNNKEL (reference sequence). CDR3 region: CASSRTWEQFF. The CDR3 bases are TGTGCCAGCAGCCGTACATGGGAGCAGTTCTTC.

The rearrangement links TRBV27 to TRBJ1-1; possible D gene TRBD1, 6 bases. The CDR3 sequence is 14 residues long. The germline V gene encodes CDR1 MNHEY and CDR2 SMNVEV (reference sequence). The V gene lost 2 bases and the J gene lost 6 bases, with 13 bases spanning the gap. CDR3 sequence: CASSLKVRGSEAFF. CDR3 nucleotide sequence: TGTGCCAGCAGTTTAAAGGTCAGGGGCTCTGAAGCTTTCTTT.

This clonotype was observed a few times. The chain joins TRBV6-1 to TRBJ2-5; D is undetermined. Germline loops: CDR1 MNHNS, CDR2 SASEGT. This CDR3 has 15 amino acids. The V end was cut by 0 bases, the J end by 1 base, with 9 bases between. This CDR3 reads CASSEALTVQETQYF. The CDR3 DNA is TGTGCCAGCAGTGAAGCGCTGACGGTCCAAGAGACCCAGTACTTC.

This chain connects TRBV10-3 to TRBJ2-1; D gene unclear. Germline CDR1 is ENHRY and CDR2 is SYGVKD. This CDR3 contains 14 residues. V dropped 10 bases and J dropped 3 bases, with 16 bases sitting between them. CDR3 sequence reads: CATRVSSIYNEQFF. CDR3 DNA: TGTGCCACAAGAGTATCCTCTATCTACAATGAGCAGTTCTTC.

The rearrangement uses TRBV29-1 and TRBJ2-1, with TRBD2 identical over 15 bases. The J segment lost 10 bases and the V segment lost 4 bases, leaving 11 bases of the junction unmatched. The CDR3 consists of 16 residues. Germline V gene lookup returns CDR1 SQVTM and CDR2 ANQGSEA. The CDR3 DNA follows: TGCAGCGTTGTGGGGACTAGCGGGAGGTTCCGGGAAGAGCAGTTCTTC. Translation gives CSVVGTSGRFREEQFF.

This clonotype was found a few times. Possible read error: a much larger clone is one base away. This chain links TRBV20-1 with TRBJ2-7, with 9 bases fitting TRBD1. V was pared by 4 bases and J by 7 bases, with 17 bases of the junction left unmatched. CDR3 length: 16 residues. The germline V gene has CDR1 DFQATT and CDR2 SNEGSKA (reference sequence). The CDR3 sequence is CSATIPGQGSYNEQYF. DNA of the CDR3: TGCAGTGCTACGATTCCGGGACAGGGCTCCTACAATGAGCAGTACTTC.

V is TRBV20-1 and J is TRBJ1-6; 8 bases line up with TRBD1. The CDR3 is 15 amino acids. V gave up 2 bases and J gave up 4 bases; unmatched junction bases: 4. The germline gives CDR1 DFQATT, CDR2 SNEGSKA (reference sequence). This chain's CDR3 is CSARRQGIYNSPLHF. The CDR3 nucleotides read TGCAGTGCTAGACGACAGGGGATTTATAATTCACCCCTCCACTTT.

The V gene is TRBV5-1, the J gene TRBJ2-4; 10 bases are a match to TRBD2. Trimming cost V 3 bases and J 6 bases; bases outside gene matches: 3. In germline, CDR1 is SGHRS, CDR2 YFSETQ. There are 14 residues in the CDR3. The CDR3 sequence: CASSSSGGVNIQYF. CDR3 DNA: TGCGCCAGCAGCTCTAGCGGGGGAGTAAACATTCAGTACTTC. Together with reference TRBV5-1 and TRBJ2-4, the CDR3 gives the full variable domain: KAGVTQTPRYLIKTRGQQVTLSCSPISGHRSVSWYQQTPGQGLQFLFEYFSETQRNKGNFPGRFSGRQFSNSRSEMNVSTLELGDSALYLCASSSSGGVNIQYFGAGTRLSVL.

The chain combines TRBV3-1 with TRBJ1-1, with TRBD1 matching over 8 bases. Germline lookup yields CDR1 LGHDT and CDR2 YNNKEL (reference sequence). V dropped 2 bases and J dropped 2; count of bases not matched to a gene: 7. This CDR3 has 16 amino acids. CDR3: CASSQLFDRGNTEAFF. CDR3 in DNA: TGTGCCAGCAGCCAACTCTTCGACAGGGGAAACACTGAAGCTTTCTTT.

The chain employs TRBV20-1 and TRBJ2-7; 14 bases match TRBD2. V shed 0 bases, J shed 4 bases, and the junction held 11 bases outside the gene matches. Germline assignment: CDR1 DFQATT and CDR2 SNEGSKA (reference sequence). This CDR3 is built from 18 residues. The CDR3 region has the DNA TGCAGTGCTAGAGACGAACCCGGGACTAGCGGGAGTTGGTACGAGCAGTACTTC. This sequence encodes CSARDEPGTSGSWYEQYF.